The present T cell receptor beta chain was sequenced within a study of control samples from healthy donors and cancer patients. The repertoire was sequenced with immunoSEQ multiplex PCR; TCRdb's copy has only in-frame clones and lacks some. Here the sample spans 150,000 to 200,000 clones, 90% being singletons. The CDR3 runs to 16 residues. Per the germline V gene, CDR1 is MNHEY and CDR2 is SVGAGI. V lost 0 bases and J 9 bases, leaving 18 bases between the germline ends. The gene calls are TRBV6-5 and TRBJ2-1; either TRBD1 or TRBD2 may fit D (5 bases each). This sequence was found in a woman in her fifties or sixties in good health. Sequenced input: blood. The DNA for the CDR3 is TGTGCCAGCAGTTACTCTCGGGATCTAGGGGTTGGTGAGCAGTTCTTC. It codes for CASSYSRDLGVGEQFF.